The 4 T cell receptor beta chains below were found in one sample sequenced in a study of blood T cell repertoires in COVID-19 (dated by TCRdb to between 2020 and 2021). Receptor libraries were prepared by the immunoSEQ multiplex PCR assay. TCRdb took over this immuneACCESS table, retaining in-frame rearrangements with V and J assigned. Such tables are incomplete; in checked studies, under half of the missing clones stem from an unresolved V gene, and the remainder is unexplained. This sample lists roughly 100,000 clones; 80% to 90% were detected once. The top ten clonotypes cover about 15% of the sample. Sequenced material: peripheral blood. Receptors were obtained from a middle-aged man with acute or convalescent COVID-19.

The sample holds one count of this clone. The J gene is TRBJ2-3, the V gene TRBV4-1, with 8 bases that match TRBD2. CDR1 and CDR2 from the germline V gene are MGHRA and YSYEKL. The CDR3 covers 18 residues. V lost 0 bases to trimming and J lost 2 bases; unmatched junction nucleotides: 10. The CDR3 loop reads CASSQDAATGGYTDTQYF. The CDR3 region has the DNA TGCGCCAGCAGCCAAGATGCCGCAACGGGAGGGTACACAGATACGCAGTATTTT.

The chain links TRBV6-5 to TRBJ1-6, with 7 bases fitting TRBD1. V was pared by 6 bases and J by 5 bases, with 1 base of the junction left unmatched. CDR1 is MNHEY, CDR2 SVGAGI, per germline. CDR3 length: 13 amino acids. The CDR3 sequence: CASRDRDNSPLHF. Here the CDR3 DNA reads TGTGCCAGCAGAGACAGGGATAATTCACCCCTCCACTTT.

The chain carries TRBV28 and TRBJ2-7; D might be TRBD1 (5 bases). This CDR3 contains 15 residues. Deletions cut 8 bases from V and 4 bases from J, with 21 bases between. Germline V gives CDR1 MDHEN, CDR2 SYDVKM. The CDR3 reads CASCTGWPRAYEQYF. For the CDR3, the DNA is TGTGCCAGCTGTACGGGTTGGCCCAGGGCTTACGAGCAGTACTTC. Variable domain in full (rest from reference TRBV28 and TRBJ2-7): DVKVTQSSRYLVKRTGEKVFLECVQDMDHENMFWYRQDPGLGLRLIYFSYDVKMKEKGDIPEGYSVSREKKERFSLILESASTNQTSMYLCASCTGWPRAYEQYFGPGTRLTVT.

The V call is TRBV28, the J call TRBJ1-4, with no clear D. The CDR3 spans 16 residues. Per the germline V gene, CDR1 is MDHEN and CDR2 is SYDVKM. Trimming removed 4 bases at V and 0 bases at J, with 12 bases between. This chain's CDR3 is CASSSSGEATNEKLFF. CDR3 nucleotides: TGTGCCAGCAGTTCGTCGGGTGAAGCAACTAATGAAAAACTGTTTTTT.